There are a few counts of the clone carrying this T cell receptor (beta chain). Antigen specificity is unknown. These data are taken from a study of T-cell memory formation after mild COVID-19. Overall study: The TCR clusters were mostly specific to one donor.

Study outcomes and limitations: Among clones contracting day 15 to 85, CD4/CD8 was balanced, whereas later expanders leaned CD4+.

TCRdb fed the 5' RACE reads into MiXCR, producing one record per CDR3 protein. Here the sample spans roughly 560,000 distinct CDR3 sequences, roughly 22% being singletons. The source is an adult woman who had mild COVID-19 (a few samples of this study predate the infection). Cell type and time point are not known. Sequencing was carried out using PBMCs or a T cell subset sorted from them (not recorded which).

The CDR3 region is CASSPRQGRDTDTQYF. In DNA form, the CDR3 reads TGTGCCAGCAGCCCGAGACAGGGTCGAGACACAGATACGCAGTATTTT. The chain recombines TRBV7-6 with TRBJ2-3; the match to TRBD1 covers 7 bases. V lost 5 bases to trimming and J lost 2 bases; unmatched junction nucleotides: 10. Looked up from germline, CDR1 is SGHVS and CDR2 is FNYEAQ. CDR3 size: 16 residues.